Listed below are T cell receptor beta chains from one sample, sequenced in a study of cytomegalovirus exposure and HLA in healthy donors. The data were produced by immunoSEQ multiplex PCR, yet TCRdb's version contains in-frame clones alone and is incomplete. The sample records about 120,000 clones, about nine tenths being singletons. The sample was PBMCs. The receptors come from a young woman in good health and CMV-seronegative. The conserved cysteine and the conserved F or W are not part of the CDR3 here.

V gene	J gene	CDR3 protein
TRBV6-5	TRBJ2-2	ASSYYDRANTGELF
TRBV7-6	TRBJ2-1	ASSEGGGPFEQF
TRBV7-3	TRBJ2-7	ASSLSPALGPYEQY
TRBV28	TRBJ2-2	ACMSASGWPGELF
TRBV11-2	TRBJ2-5	ASSLSGTGGQETQY
TRBV7-7	TRBJ1-5	ASSQDRDGQPQH
TRBV11-2	TRBJ2-6	ASRLSGANVLT
TRBV5-4	TRBJ2-3	ASSLALTGNTQY
TRBV5-4	TRBJ2-1	ASSPRTSHEQF
TRBV6-6	TRBJ1-3	ASSRTGTPQTNTIY
TRBV5-1	TRBJ2-1	ASSLVGGFNNEQF
TRBV5-1	TRBJ2-1	ASRSSGSYNEQF
TRBV7-9	TRBJ2-5	ASSLDSSKETQY
TRBV28	TRBJ2-7	ASGLLDGGRGNEQY
TRBV6-1	TRBJ2-7	ASSETSGSLDEQY
TRBV6-6	TRBJ1-1	ASRDRDAGGNTEAF
TRBV2	TRBJ1-2	ASSLVSGQGDYGYT
TRBV5-6	TRBJ2-1	ASSPGMGQYNEQF
TRBV29-1	TRBJ1-1	SVPGTEAF
TRBV6-5	TRBJ2-1	ASRLTAYNEQF
TRBV4-1	TRBJ1-2	ASSQDASGGYYGYT
TRBV6-5	TRBJ1-2	ASSYEGDGGYT
TRBV2	TRBJ2-5	ASSEIQVVTETQY
TRBV28	TRBJ2-2	ASSLTTSGRRTGELF
TRBV13	TRBJ2-4	ASSPGEGSTKNIQY
TRBV13	TRBJ2-5	ASSLPPGGETQY
TRBV5-6	TRBJ2-7	ASHRGYEQY
TRBV28	TRBJ2-7	ASSLLGPVALTYEQY
TRBV5-1	TRBJ2-3	ASSLGQGDSNTQY
TRBV5-5	TRBJ2-1	ASSLATSASYNEQF
TRBV5-4	TRBJ1-2	ASSSGTGSYYGYT
TRBV19	TRBJ1-1	ASRDNTEAF
TRBV30	TRBJ2-4	AWSSGRGAKNIQY
TRBV2	TRBJ2-7	ASSEGELADEQY
TRBV9	TRBJ2-2	ASSSGQGGELF
TRBV4-1	TRBJ2-1	ASSHVPAGVNEQF
TRBV2	TRBJ2-1	ASRGGSSYNEQF
TRBV7-7	TRBJ1-5	ASSPRQGRGNQPQH
TRBV18	TRBJ2-4	ASSPSGGAKNIQY
TRBV7-9	TRBJ1-2	ASSFGENT
TRBV6-8	TRBJ2-7	ASSYSRSGLGYEQY
TRBV9	TRBJ2-2	ASSATTGVTGELF
TRBV27	TRBJ1-4	ASSPRTGGNEKLF
TRBV29-1	TRBJ1-2	SVATGPNYGYT
TRBV7-8	TRBJ2-2	ASSLSFGLTNTGELF
TRBV11-2	TRBJ2-1	ASSLAGYEQF
TRBV28	TRBJ2-7	ASSHYARDEQY
TRBV27	TRBJ1-5	ASSFRGINQPQH
TRBV28	TRBJ2-5	ASSFFSGSQETQY
TRBV7-9	TRBJ2-7	ASRARGASYEQY
TRBV29-1	TRBJ1-1	SVESDRVLNTEAF
TRBV28	TRBJ2-7	ASSFGGRGREQY
TRBV19	TRBJ2-7	ASSIEDQGVYEQY
TRBV11-2	TRBJ1-1	ASSLGTGITEAF
TRBV21-1	TRBJ2-2	ASGLAGEGGGELF
TRBV13	TRBJ2-2	ASSFGLAAGELF
TRBV11-2	TRBJ2-3	ASSLNRGRDTQY
TRBV7-8	TRBJ2-1	ASTTGGFRDEQF
TRBV11-3	TRBJ2-1	ASSRGTSGRNEQF
TRBV29-1	TRBJ1-1	SVGTGVSNTEAF